This T cell receptor beta chain was captured by sequencing in a study of cytomegalovirus exposure and HLA in healthy donors listed by TCRdb under 2017. General notes on the study: An earlier analysis of about 560 of the donors reported approximately 300 Gb of sequence data and 100 million to 120 million unique TCR beta sequences obtained from approximately 180 million T cells. An early release that covered about 600 HLA-typed donors contained about 300 gigabases of sequencing data and tens of millions of unique TCR sequences. Of the approximately 400 genotyped donors, 65% to 90% fell in the genetic ancestry cluster associated with self-reported Caucasian donors. The study was designed to test whether signatures of past pathogen exposure could be identified by cataloging public T cell receptors. Using immunosequencing, the study profiled T cell repertoires from approximately 700 subjects and related those repertoires to cytomegalovirus serostatus. In addition to the first cohort of roughly 670 subjects, a separate validation cohort of 120 different subjects was used. To predict cytomegalovirus infection status, the study combined high-throughput TCR immunosequencing, statistical association of individual TCRs with disease status, and machine learning. In a later analysis, previously published TCR beta repertoires from about 670 donors were re-analyzed and high-resolution HLA genotyping was added so that TCR occurrence patterns could be studied. Rather than drawing on any new phenotypic data, the later analysis identified candidate immune exposures from TCR beta sequences and the way those sequences occurred across donors. In an earlier analysis of over 550 of the donors, high-throughput TCR beta sequencing was used to judge whether each TCR beta V gene segment behaved as functional or pseudogenic. Donor age, sex, ethnicity and CMV serostatus were collected together with the repertoire data. A later genetic analysis took genome-wide SNP genotypes for about three fifths of the roughly 700 donors and used that subset as a discovery cohort. All discovery cohort repertoires had been generated using a single sequencing platform. Class I and class II HLA loci were covered by the typing at four-digit resolution. Typing coverage differed by locus: A, B, C, DRB1 and DQB1 were typed in roughly 629-630 donors, DQA1 in around 500, DPA1 in 600 to 610, and DPB1 in just under 490. Roughly 5 DR-DQ haplotypes were handled as single units for association and clustering, since linkage in the cohort was strong. Across approximately 400 genotyped donors of the cohort, an average of about 200,000 unique TCR beta nucleotide sequences per donor were sequenced, and 15% to 20% of those sequences were non-productive.

Library construction relied on the immunoSEQ multiplex PCR assay. For the multiplex PCR, a mixture combining 60 forward primers for TCR Vbeta segments and 13 reverse primers for TCR Jbeta segments was used. The CDR3 region of rearranged TCR beta genes was amplified from genomic DNA with a multiplex PCR assay. On the Illumina HiSeq System, the amplified TCR beta libraries were sequenced as 87-base-pair reads. The paper's processing steps were these. A later analysis counted approximately 84 million unique TCR beta chains across the 640 or so repertoires, and some 11 million of these chains were shared by at least two donors. A nearest-neighbor algorithm error-corrected the raw reads and collapsed the reads into unique sequences, merging closely related sequences to remove PCR and sequencing errors. CDR3 sequences were aligned to IMGT reference sequences to assign V, D and J gene segments. For a sequence to be retained, a match of at least six nucleotides was required to both a V gene segment and a J gene segment. A rearrangement counted as productive if the CDR3 had no stop codons and remained in frame with V and J, and every other rearrangement counted as non-productive. Following IMGT convention, CDR3 was defined as the stretch from the second conserved V-encoded cysteine to the conserved J-encoded phenylalanine. The earlier analysis of approximately 590 of the donors excluded any sequence lacking an unambiguous match to a single V gene segment. An earlier analysis of a few hundred of the donors called V segments functional above 56.7% productive rearrangements and segregating when the between-donor standard deviation exceeded 5%. A statistical classification framework was developed to diagnose cytomegalovirus status using the catalog of TCR beta chain sequences. A later analysis assigned V and J genes by comparing TCR nucleotide sequences with IMGT/GENE-DB human TR gene sequences. Using the TCRdist pipeline, a later analysis assigned CDR3 sequences along with most-parsimonious VDJ recombination scenarios. In a later analysis, each TCR beta chain was defined by its CDR3 amino acid sequence together with its V-gene family, and reads without a unique V-gene family were excluded. In a later analysis, 450 to 600 highly shared, low-generation-probability nucleotide sequences were removed to address suspected cross-contamination and a sequencing artifact. A later analysis calculated a clonal expansion index for each public chain from normalized within-repertoire ranks of inferred template counts. A later analysis computed generation probabilities with a VDJ recombination model fitted to out-of-frame rearrangements, and checked the results against IGoR. In a later analysis, TCR-TCR, TCR-HLA and TCR-CMV co-occurrence was scored with hypergeometric tests, and a repertoire-size bias correction was applied to TCR pairs. To estimate false discovery rates, a later analysis permuted the HLA or CMV assignments 20 times. In a later analysis, co-occurring TCRs were grouped using DBSCAN, with TCRdist sequence similarity added in when clustering inside HLA-allele-positive subsets. Co-occurrence clustering excluded repertoires with fewer than 30,000 or more than 120,000 public chains, plus five with anomalous nucleotide sharing. The immuneACCESS repertoire file appears here via TCRdb, limited to in-frame rearrangements. These files lack a portion of the clones; in checked studies, under half of the deficit traces to unresolved V genes, and the cause of the others is not known. V and J calls and clone size follow that table, whereas D and trimming were derived from the DNA. Recorded for this sample are roughly 120,000 clones; 63% of them occurred a single time. Jointly, the top ten make up more than 8% of the sample.

This clone has a handful of counts. Its antigen is not yet known. It has no much larger one-base neighbor in the sample; base qualities were not kept. The cohort consisted of approximately 670 healthy bone marrow donors. At the time of sampling, every cohort member was nominally healthy, though immune exposures that went unrecorded were likely present. The donor was CMV seropositive and was included in the group of almost 300 seropositive cohort members. A peripheral blood sample was collected from each donor, and TCR beta sequencing was performed on peripheral blood mononuclear cells. Genomic DNA extraction from the blood cell samples was performed with the Qiagen DNeasy Blood Extraction Kit. Paper-wide results and their limitations: Most TCR sequences were observed very rarely across donors, whereas some public TCRs were present in many individuals. Correlated functional status among segregating V segments might be attributable to linkage disequilibrium, but an unknown experimental factor could not be ruled out. According to a later analysis, parvovirus B19, influenza, CMV and Epstein-Barr virus appeared linked to several top co-occurrence clusters. Most CMV-associated TCR beta chains appeared to be HLA-restricted in a later analysis, and the HLA associations seemed to be driven largely by CMV exposure. The classifier was reported to diagnose cytomegalovirus status with high specificity and sensitivity in both the original cohort and the validation cohort. In this cohort, only TCR beta chains were sequenced, and detectable features were limited by the absence of alpha or paired-chain data. Because counts were too low, about 18 rarely observed V segments, including chromosome 9 orphons, were excluded from the earlier analysis of 587 of the donors. A further reported finding was that TCR beta sequences accurately predicted the HLA-A and HLA-B alleles for most subjects in the first cohort. A cluster of highly shared sequence variants was judged likely to be a technical artifact of the sequencing pipeline. Specific HLA alleles were associated with roughly 16,000 TCR beta sequences at a false discovery rate of 0.05 in a later analysis. The presence/absence analyses assumed that sequencing depth was roughly uniform across donors, and that assumption may not be true. V-gene and J-gene trimming of TCR beta chains was associated with a missense DCLRE1C variant in a later genetic analysis, and the association was replicated in an independent cohort. In an earlier analysis of around 500 of the donors, most TCR beta V segments appeared in productive rearrangements about 90% or about 30% of the time, broadly matching IMGT annotations. A few of the identified cytomegalovirus-associated TCR beta chains were confirmed in vitro to be specific for cytomegalovirus antigens. In a later analysis, HLA-associated TCR beta chains were found to be more clonally expanded and to have lower generation probabilities than equally common non-associated chains. For the cohort, immune exposure information was limited to CMV serostatus. According to a later genetic analysis, donors in an Asian-associated ancestry cluster had fewer N-insertions in productive TCRs than the approximately 630-donor mean. In a later analysis, the rate of TCR association differed among HLA loci, with DRB1 alleles having the most associated TCRs and HLA-C alleles having the fewest. The study gave a list of about 150 TCR beta chains associated with cytomegalovirus. When HLA alleles, especially DR and DQ, strongly co-occurred, attributing TCR associations to individual alleles was difficult. It was suggested by the authors that the approach could potentially be generalized to other disease states and immunological phenotypes. HLA typing was unavailable for some donors at each locus, so association tests used only the typed subset.

This sequence was found in a man aged 35 to 55 in good health and CMV-seropositive. The sample was PBMCs.

The DNA sequence is given as TGTGCCAGTAGTCCGAGGGGGAGGGTGGACTATGGCTACACCTTC. Its protein reads: CASSPRGRVDYGYTF. The V and J genes are TRBV19 and TRBJ1-2, with a weak D call of TRBD1 (6 bases match). The CDR3 runs 15 amino acids, cysteine and phenylalanine included. This entry keeps only the CDR3 DNA: 45 bases, framed from base 1. V and J are truncated by 5 bases and 3 bases respectively, leaving an intervening sequence of 16 bases. The germline V gene (reference sequence) specifies LNHDA as CDR1 and SQIVND as CDR2.